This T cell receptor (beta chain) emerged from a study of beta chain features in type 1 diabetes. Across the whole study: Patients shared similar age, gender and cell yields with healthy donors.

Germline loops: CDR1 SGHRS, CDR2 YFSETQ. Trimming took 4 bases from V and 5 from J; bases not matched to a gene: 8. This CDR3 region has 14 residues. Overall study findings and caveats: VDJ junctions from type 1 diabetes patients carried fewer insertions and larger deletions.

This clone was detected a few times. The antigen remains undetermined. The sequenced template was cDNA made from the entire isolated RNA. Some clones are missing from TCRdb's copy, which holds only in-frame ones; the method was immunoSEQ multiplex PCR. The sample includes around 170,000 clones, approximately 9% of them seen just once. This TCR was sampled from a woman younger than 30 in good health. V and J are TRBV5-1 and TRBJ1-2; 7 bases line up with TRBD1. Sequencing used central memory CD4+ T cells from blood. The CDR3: CASSAGSTGYGYTF. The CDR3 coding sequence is TGCGCCAGCAGCGCGGGTTCGACAGGGTATGGCTACACCTTC.